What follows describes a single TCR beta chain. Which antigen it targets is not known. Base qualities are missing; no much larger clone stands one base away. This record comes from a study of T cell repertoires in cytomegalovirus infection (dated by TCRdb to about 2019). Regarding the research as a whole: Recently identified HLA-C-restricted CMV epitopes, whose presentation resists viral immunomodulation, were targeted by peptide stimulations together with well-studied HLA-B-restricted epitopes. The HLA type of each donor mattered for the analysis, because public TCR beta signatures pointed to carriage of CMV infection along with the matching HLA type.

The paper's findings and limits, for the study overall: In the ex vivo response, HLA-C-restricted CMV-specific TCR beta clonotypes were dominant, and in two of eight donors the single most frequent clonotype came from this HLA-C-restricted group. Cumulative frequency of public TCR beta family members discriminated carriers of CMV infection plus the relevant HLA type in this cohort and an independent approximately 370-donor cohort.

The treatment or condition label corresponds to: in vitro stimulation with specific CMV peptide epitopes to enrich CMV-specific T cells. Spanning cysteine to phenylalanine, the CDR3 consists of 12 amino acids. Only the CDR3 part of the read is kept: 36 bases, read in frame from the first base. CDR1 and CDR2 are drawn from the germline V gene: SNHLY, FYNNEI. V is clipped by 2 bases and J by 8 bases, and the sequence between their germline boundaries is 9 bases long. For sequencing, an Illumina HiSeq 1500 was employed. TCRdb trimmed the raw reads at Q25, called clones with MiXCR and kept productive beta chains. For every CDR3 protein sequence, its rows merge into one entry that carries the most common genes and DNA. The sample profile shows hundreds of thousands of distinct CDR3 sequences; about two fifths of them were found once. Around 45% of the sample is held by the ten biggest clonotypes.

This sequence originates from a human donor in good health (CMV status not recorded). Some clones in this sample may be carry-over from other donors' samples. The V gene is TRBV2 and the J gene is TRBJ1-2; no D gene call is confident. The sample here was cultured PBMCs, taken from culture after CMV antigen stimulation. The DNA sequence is TGTGCCAGCAGTGAAATTAAACCAGGCTACACCTTC. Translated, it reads CASSEIKPGYTF.